This is a list of T cell receptor beta chains from one sample in a study of cytomegalovirus exposure and HLA in healthy donors. Generated by immunoSEQ multiplex PCR, the TCRdb table keeps only in-frame clones and is missing some. The data hold roughly 140,000 clones, with around 80% observed a single time. Source material: PBMCs. Source of these receptors: a man aged 18 to 35 in good health and CMV-seronegative. Both conserved end residues are part of each CDR3. Each record gives: V gene, D gene, J gene, clone size, CDR3 protein, CDR3 DNA. The D gene is left open where the match is weak. Some rows mark clone size as missing; the rest say once, few, many or name a class of expanded clone.

v_gene: TRBV5-7; d_gene: NA; j_gene: TRBJ2-7; abundance: NA; CDR3aa: CASSLSGCLYEQYF; CDR3nt: TGTGCCAGCAGCTTATCGGGATGCCTCTACGAGCAGTACTTC
v_gene: TRBV5-1; d_gene: NA; j_gene: TRBJ1-1; abundance: NA; CDR3aa: CASREHNTEAFF; CDR3nt: TGCGCCAGCAGAGAACATAACACTGAAGCTTTCTTT
v_gene: TRBV7-2; d_gene: NA; j_gene: TRBJ2-5; abundance: NA; CDR3aa: CASSLQDSHQETQYF; CDR3nt: TGTGCCAGCAGCTTACAGGACAGCCACCAAGAGACCCAGTACTTC
v_gene: TRBV4-3; d_gene: NA; j_gene: TRBJ1-2; abundance: NA; CDR3aa: CASSQGAQGLLNGYTF; CDR3nt: TGCGCCAGCAGCCAGGGGGCGCAGGGGCTTTTAAATGGCTACACCTTC
v_gene: TRBV19; d_gene: TRBD2; j_gene: TRBJ2-1; abundance: NA; CDR3aa: CALLTSITDNEQFF; CDR3nt: TGTGCCCTTCTGACTAGCATAACGGACAATGAGCAGTTCTTC
v_gene: TRBV7-2; d_gene: TRBD1; j_gene: TRBJ2-3; abundance: NA; CDR3aa: CASSPSPGQGPDTQYF; CDR3nt: TGTGCCAGCAGCCCCTCGCCAGGACAGGGGCCAGATACGCAGTATTTT
v_gene: TRBV9; d_gene: TRBD1; j_gene: TRBJ2-5; abundance: NA; CDR3aa: CASSPDRVGETQYF; CDR3nt: TGTGCCAGCAGCCCCGACAGGGTGGGGGAGACCCAGTACTTC
v_gene: TRBV9; d_gene: TRBD1; j_gene: TRBJ2-7; abundance: NA; CDR3aa: CASSAYRGPSSYEQYF; CDR3nt: TGTGCCAGCAGCGCCTACAGGGGGCCCAGCTCCTACGAGCAGTACTTC
v_gene: TRBV9; d_gene: TRBD2; j_gene: TRBJ2-3; abundance: NA; CDR3aa: CASSGTSREQYF; CDR3nt: TGTGCCAGCAGCGGGACTAGCCGGGAGCAGTATTTT
v_gene: TRBV15; d_gene: TRBD1; j_gene: TRBJ2-7; abundance: NA; CDR3aa: CATSSREWDRGSYEQYF; CDR3nt: TGTGCCACCAGCAGTAGGGAATGGGACAGGGGCTCCTACGAGCAGTACTTC
v_gene: TRBV28; d_gene: NA; j_gene: TRBJ1-5; abundance: NA; CDR3aa: CASNARGGQSIPLSNQPQHF; CDR3nt: TGTGCCAGCAACGCCAGGGGTGGACAGTCAATTCCTCTTTCCAATCAGCCCCAGCATTTT
v_gene: TRBV5-4; d_gene: NA; j_gene: TRBJ2-7; abundance: NA; CDR3aa: CASSLDSVLSEQYF; CDR3nt: TGTGCCAGCAGCTTGGATAGCGTCCTGAGCGAGCAGTACTTC
v_gene: TRBV6-5; d_gene: TRBD1; j_gene: TRBJ1-2; abundance: NA; CDR3aa: CASSPDRGALYGYTF; CDR3nt: TGTGCCAGCAGCCCTGACAGGGGGGCTCTCTATGGCTACACCTTC
v_gene: TRBV30; d_gene: NA; j_gene: TRBJ2-2; abundance: NA; CDR3aa: CAWGAQAYTGELFF; CDR3nt: TGTGCCTGGGGGGCACAGGCTTACACCGGGGAGCTGTTTTTT
v_gene: TRBV19; d_gene: TRBD2; j_gene: TRBJ2-1; abundance: NA; CDR3aa: CASSRPLAVNYNEQFF; CDR3nt: TGTGCCAGTAGTAGACCCCTAGCGGTCAACTACAATGAGCAGTTCTTC
v_gene: TRBV6-6; d_gene: NA; j_gene: TRBJ1-3; abundance: NA; CDR3aa: CARSAGPTTDTIYF; CDR3nt: TGTGCCAGATCCGCGGGCCCCACTACGGACACCATATATTTT
v_gene: TRBV7-2; d_gene: NA; j_gene: TRBJ1-2; abundance: NA; CDR3aa: CASSLVMQGNYGYTF; CDR3nt: TGTGCCAGCAGCTTAGTTATGCAGGGGAACTATGGCTACACCTTC
v_gene: TRBV2; d_gene: NA; j_gene: TRBJ1-1; abundance: few; CDR3aa: CASTERGNTEAFF; CDR3nt: TGTGCCAGCACCGAGCGTGGTAACACTGAAGCTTTCTTT
v_gene: TRBV6-6; d_gene: TRBD2; j_gene: TRBJ2-7; abundance: NA; CDR3aa: CASSQGPGGYEQYF; CDR3nt: TGTGCCAGCAGCCAAGGGCCGGGAGGATACGAGCAGTACTTC
v_gene: TRBV28; d_gene: NA; j_gene: TRBJ1-5; abundance: NA; CDR3aa: CASSSGHSNQPQHF; CDR3nt: TGTGCCAGCAGTTCTGGGCATAGCAATCAGCCCCAGCATTTT
v_gene: TRBV10-3; d_gene: TRBD1; j_gene: TRBJ2-3; abundance: NA; CDR3aa: CAIRPGQSTDTQYF; CDR3nt: TGTGCCATCAGGCCGGGACAGAGCACAGATACGCAGTATTTT
v_gene: TRBV19; d_gene: NA; j_gene: TRBJ2-5; abundance: few; CDR3aa: CASSMLGQLGETQYF; CDR3nt: TGTGCCAGTAGTATGCTTGGACAGCTCGGAGAGACCCAGTACTTC
v_gene: TRBV10-2; d_gene: NA; j_gene: TRBJ1-4; abundance: few; CDR3aa: CASSESGAGRAREKLFF; CDR3nt: TGCGCCAGCAGTGAGTCGGGGGCGGGTCGGGCAAGAGAAAAACTGTTTTTT
v_gene: TRBV7-8; d_gene: NA; j_gene: TRBJ1-5; abundance: NA; CDR3aa: CASSPGGVWNQPQHF; CDR3nt: TGTGCCAGCAGCCCCGGGGGGGTATGGAATCAGCCCCAGCATTTT
v_gene: TRBV5-1; d_gene: NA; j_gene: TRBJ2-7; abundance: NA; CDR3aa: CASTWGDEQYF; CDR3nt: TGCGCCAGCACCTGGGGGGACGAGCAGTACTTC
v_gene: TRBV2; d_gene: NA; j_gene: TRBJ2-7; abundance: few; CDR3aa: CASSATPGANSYEQYF; CDR3nt: TGTGCCAGCAGCGCGACCCCAGGGGCCAACTCCTACGAGCAGTACTTC
v_gene: TRBV14; d_gene: NA; j_gene: TRBJ1-3; abundance: NA; CDR3aa: CASSQFIVSSSGNTIYF; CDR3nt: TGTGCCAGCAGCCAATTCATCGTCTCCAGCTCTGGAAACACCATATATTTT
v_gene: TRBV5-1; d_gene: TRBD1; j_gene: TRBJ2-7; abundance: NA; CDR3aa: CASRTGTGRSYEQYF; CDR3nt: TGCGCCAGCAGAACCGGGACAGGGCGCTCCTACGAGCAGTACTTC
v_gene: TRBV7-9; d_gene: TRBD1; j_gene: TRBJ2-1; abundance: NA; CDR3aa: CSSSPPGTVSYNEQFF; CDR3nt: TGTTCCAGCAGCCCCCCCGGGACAGTTTCCTACAATGAGCAGTTCTTC
v_gene: TRBV11-2; d_gene: NA; j_gene: TRBJ1-2; abundance: few; CDR3aa: CASSLEPQTNYGYTF; CDR3nt: TGTGCCAGCAGCTTAGAACCGCAGACTAACTATGGCTACACCTTC
v_gene: TRBV29-1; d_gene: NA; j_gene: TRBJ2-3; abundance: NA; CDR3aa: CSVLAESSTDTQYF; CDR3nt: TGCAGCGTTCTAGCAGAATCTAGCACAGATACGCAGTATTTT
v_gene: TRBV5-1; d_gene: NA; j_gene: TRBJ2-7; abundance: NA; CDR3aa: CASREGTLSSYEQYF; CDR3nt: TGCGCCAGCAGGGAGGGCACCCTGAGCTCCTACGAGCAGTACTTC
v_gene: TRBV5-1; d_gene: TRBD2; j_gene: TRBJ2-7; abundance: NA; CDR3aa: CASSLIAGEGEQYF; CDR3nt: TGCGCCAGCAGCTTAATAGCGGGAGAAGGCGAGCAGTACTTC
v_gene: TRBV6-5; d_gene: NA; j_gene: TRBJ1-4; abundance: NA; CDR3aa: CASSKEGFNEKLFF; CDR3nt: TGTGCCAGCAGTAAGGAGGGCTTTAATGAAAAACTGTTTTTT
v_gene: TRBV19; d_gene: NA; j_gene: TRBJ1-2; abundance: NA; CDR3aa: CASSIATDRYGYTF; CDR3nt: TGTGCCAGTAGTATAGCAACAGACCGCTATGGCTACACCTTC
v_gene: TRBV6-1; d_gene: TRBD2; j_gene: TRBJ2-7; abundance: once; CDR3aa: CASSEDLAGAYEQYF; CDR3nt: TGTGCCAGCAGTGAAGACCTAGCGGGGGCCTACGAGCAGTACTTC
v_gene: TRBV7-2; d_gene: TRBD2; j_gene: TRBJ2-7; abundance: NA; CDR3aa: CASSLGLAGTYEQYF; CDR3nt: TGTGCCAGCAGCTTAGGGCTAGCGGGCACCTACGAGCAGTACTTC
v_gene: TRBV5-4; d_gene: NA; j_gene: TRBJ1-2; abundance: NA; CDR3aa: CASSLGGSPGNYGYTF; CDR3nt: TGTGCCAGCAGCTTGGGCGGTTCACCTGGGAACTATGGCTACACCTTC
v_gene: TRBV13; d_gene: TRBD1; j_gene: TRBJ1-6; abundance: NA; CDR3aa: CASSQQGVPYNSPLHF; CDR3nt: TGTGCCAGCAGCCAACAGGGGGTGCCCTATAATTCACCCCTCCACTTT
v_gene: TRBV7-9; d_gene: TRBD2; j_gene: TRBJ2-3; abundance: NA; CDR3aa: CASSLANLAGGITDTQYF; CDR3nt: TGTGCCAGCAGCTTAGCCAATCTAGCGGGAGGAATTACAGATACGCAGTATTTT
v_gene: TRBV2; d_gene: TRBD2; j_gene: TRBJ2-3; abundance: NA; CDR3aa: CASSVPGGGADTQYF; CDR3nt: TGTGCCAGCAGTGTACCGGGAGGAGGTGCAGATACGCAGTATTTT
v_gene: TRBV18; d_gene: TRBD1; j_gene: TRBJ1-5; abundance: NA; CDR3aa: CASSPGTDNQPQHF; CDR3nt: TGTGCCAGCTCACCCGGGACAGACAATCAGCCCCAGCATTTT
v_gene: TRBV5-4; d_gene: NA; j_gene: TRBJ1-1; abundance: NA; CDR3aa: CASSLPGRGWAEAFF; CDR3nt: TGTGCCAGCAGCTTGCCGGGGCGGGGATGGGCTGAAGCTTTCTTT